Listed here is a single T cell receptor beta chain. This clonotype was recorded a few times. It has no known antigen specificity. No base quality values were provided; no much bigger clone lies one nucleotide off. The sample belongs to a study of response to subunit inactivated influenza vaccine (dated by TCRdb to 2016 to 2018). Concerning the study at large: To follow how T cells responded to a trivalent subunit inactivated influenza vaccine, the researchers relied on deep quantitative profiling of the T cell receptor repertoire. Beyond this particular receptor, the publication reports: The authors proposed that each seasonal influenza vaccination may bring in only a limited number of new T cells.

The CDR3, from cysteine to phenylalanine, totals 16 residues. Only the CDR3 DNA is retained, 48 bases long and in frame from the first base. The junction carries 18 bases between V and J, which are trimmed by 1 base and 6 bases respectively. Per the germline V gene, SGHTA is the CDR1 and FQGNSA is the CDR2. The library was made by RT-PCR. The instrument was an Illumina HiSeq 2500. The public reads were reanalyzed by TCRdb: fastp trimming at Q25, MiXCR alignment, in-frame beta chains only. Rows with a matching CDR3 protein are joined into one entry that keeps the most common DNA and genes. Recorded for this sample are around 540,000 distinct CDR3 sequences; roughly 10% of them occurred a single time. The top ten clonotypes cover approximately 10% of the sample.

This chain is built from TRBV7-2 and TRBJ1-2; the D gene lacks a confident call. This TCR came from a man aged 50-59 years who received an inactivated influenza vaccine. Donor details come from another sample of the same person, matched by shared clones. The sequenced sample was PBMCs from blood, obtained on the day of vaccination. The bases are TGTGCCAGCAGCTTAGATTATCTCGCGGGCGAGAATGGCTACACCTTC. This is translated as CASSLDYLAGENGYTF. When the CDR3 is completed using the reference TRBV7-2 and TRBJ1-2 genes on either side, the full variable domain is GAGVSQSPSNKVTEKGKDVELRCDPISGHTALYWYRQSLGQGLEFLIYFQGNSAPDKSGLPSDRFSAERTGGSVSTLTIQRTQQEDSAVYLCASSLDYLAGENGYTFGSGTRLTVV.